Described below is a single T cell receptor (beta chain) sequence and its context. When the RNA was reverse transcribed, random hexamers were used with an input of 0.5 to 1 ug. TCRdb fed the immunoSEQ multiplex PCR reads into MiXCR, producing one record per CDR3 protein. The sample shows tens of thousands of distinct CDR3 sequences, over 90% of them seen only once. The sample is drawn from a study of CD8 T cells in Susac syndrome. The TCR was taken from a human donor in good health. Sequenced sample: CD8+ T cells from PBMCs.

The CDR3, as DNA: TGTGCCAGCAGCTTAGCTGGGACTAGCGGGAGTAATGAGCAGTTCTTC. This codes for CASSLAGTSGSNEQFF. The V call is TRBV7-3, the J call TRBJ2-1; 14 bases match TRBD2. Germline-derived CDR1 and CDR2 are SGHTA and FQGTGA. The CDR3 has 16 amino acids. Trimming removed 2 bases from V and 7 bases from J; junction bases left unmatched: 4.